This T cell receptor (beta chain) was captured by sequencing in a study of blood T cell repertoires in COVID-19. Germline lookup yields CDR1 SGHRS and CDR2 YFSETQ. The V segment lost 2 bases and the J segment 0 bases; nucleotides outside the gene matches: 12. The CDR3 is made up of 18 amino acids. This table comes from immunoSEQ multiplex PCR, and its TCRdb copy is limited to in-frame clones, with some not included. The top ten hold over 2.5% of the sample, which has 130,000 or so clones, roughly 80% seen once. The sequencing sample was made of peripheral blood. The chain combines TRBV5-1 with TRBJ1-1, with 8 bases that match TRBD1. The source is an elderly woman with acute or convalescent COVID-19. The CDR3 spells CASSFLGQGQLMNTEAFF. The CDR3 nucleotides are TGCGCCAGCAGCTTCCTAGGACAGGGACAACTCATGAACACTGAAGCTTTCTTT. The entire variable domain, with the rest obtained from reference TRBV5-1 and TRBJ1-1, is as follows: KAGVTQTPRYLIKTRGQQVTLSCSPISGHRSVSWYQQTPGQGLQFLFEYFSETQRNKGNFPGRFSGRQFSNSRSEMNVSTLELGDSALYLCASSFLGQGQLMNTEAFFGQGTRLTVV.